The 5 T cell receptor beta chains in this list originate from one sample, sequenced in a study of blood T cell repertoires in COVID-19. The table came from immunoSEQ multiplex PCR; TCRdb's copy has only in-frame clones and leaves some out. This sample has 70,000 to 95,000 clones, with 80% to 90% found just once. Sequencing was performed on peripheral blood. The source of these receptors is a man aged 65 to 85 with active or convalescent COVID-19.

The sample holds one count of this clone. The chain carries TRBV5-1 and TRBJ1-2; D remains unclear. The ends were cut back, 5 bases at V and 4 bases at J, with 12 bases in the middle. This CDR3 comprises 13 residues. Germline V lookup: CDR1 SGHRS, CDR2 YFSETQ. CDR3 sequence (DNA): TGCGCCAGCAGGAGGGAAGATACCTATGGCTACACCTTC. This codes for CASRREDTYGYTF. The variable domain in full, completed from reference TRBV5-1 and TRBJ1-2, reads KAGVTQTPRYLIKTRGQQVTLSCSPISGHRSVSWYQQTPGQGLQFLFEYFSETQRNKGNFPGRFSGRQFSNSRSEMNVSTLELGDSALYLCASRREDTYGYTFGSGTRLTVV.

The rearrangement links TRBV6-5 to TRBJ1-1; 8 positions match TRBD1. Trimming cost V 5 bases and J 5 bases; bases outside gene matches: 7. Looked up from germline, CDR1 is MNHEY and CDR2 is SVGAGI. The CDR3 covers 14 residues. The CDR3 loop reads CASSPGGSVTEAFF. The DNA of the CDR3 is TGTGCCAGCAGTCCAGGGGGCTCTGTTACTGAAGCTTTCTTT.

The CDR3 DNA follows: TGTGCCAGCAGCTTAGGGGGAGGGACACTTAATGAAAAACTGTTTTTT. This gives the protein CASSLGGGTLNEKLFF. The rearrangement uses TRBV7-2 and TRBJ1-4, with D perhaps TRBD1 (6 bases). Trimming left V 1 base short and J 4 bases short, with 13 bases between. CDR1 SGHTA and CDR2 FQGNSA come from the germline V gene. The CDR3 loop spans 16 amino acids.

The chain is built from TRBV5-4 and TRBJ1-1, with unresolved D. Germline V gives CDR1 SGHNT, CDR2 YYREEE (reference sequence). The length of the CDR3 is 14 residues. Trimming shortened V by 6 bases and J by 1 base, and 13 bases separated the two germline ends. The CDR3 DNA reads TGTGCCAGCACCTATCCGGGAGGGAACACTGAAGCTTTCTTT. As protein: CASTYPGGNTEAFF.

This chain connects TRBV19 to TRBJ1-5; D gene unclear. This CDR3 has 18 residues. Trimming stripped 5 bases from V and 2 bases from J, with 22 bases between. The germline gives CDR1 LNHDA, CDR2 SQIVND (reference sequence). For the CDR3, the DNA is TGTGCCAGTAGTCGAGGGCAGGTCAGCTATTCTGGCAATCAGCCCCAGCATTTT. Amino acids: CASSRGQVSYSGNQPQHF.